Each of the 11 T cell receptor beta chains below was sequenced from the same sample in a study of T cell changes during pregnancy in multiple sclerosis. TCRdb's copy holds only in-frame clones and misses some; the assay was immunoSEQ multiplex PCR. The sample has 84,000 or so clones, about 94% seen once. The material sequenced was peripheral blood, taken in the third trimester of pregnancy. These receptors originate from a female donor with multiple sclerosis, enrolled in a pregnancy study.

This chain connects TRBV15 to TRBJ2-7, with 7 bases identical to TRBD1. The CDR3 length is 13 residues. Germline CDR1 reads LNHNV; CDR2 reads YYDKDF (reference sequence). The V gene end was trimmed by 5 bases and the J gene end by 2 bases; junction bases not matched to a gene: 3. The CDR3 bases are TGTGCCACCAGCGACGGACAGGCCTACGAGCAGTACTTC. Translating it yields CATSDGQAYEQYF. The full variable domain, rest sourced from reference TRBV15 and TRBJ2-7, is DAMVIQNPRYQVTQFGKPVTLSCSQTLNHNVMYWYQQKSSQAPKLLFHYYDKDFNNEADTPDNFQSRRPNTSFCFLDIRSPGLGDTAMYLCATSDGQAYEQYFGPGTRLTVT.

This clone came up once. V is TRBV27 and J is TRBJ1-1, with TRBD1 matching 7 bases. This CDR3 is built from 13 residues. Germline V gene lookup returns CDR1 MNHEY and CDR2 SMNVEV (reference sequence). Trimming took 6 bases from V and 2 from J; bases not matched to a gene: 3. The CDR3, as DNA: TGTGCCAGCAGAGACAGGGTCAACACTGAAGCTTTCTTT. Amino acid sequence: CASRDRVNTEAFF.

The rearrangement uses TRBV5-1 and TRBJ1-1; 8 bases line up with TRBD1. Germline values: CDR1 SGHRS, CDR2 YFSETQ. V was pared by 0 bases and J by 1 base, with 5 bases of the junction left unmatched. There are 16 residues in the CDR3. This CDR3 is CASSLVTGQANTEAFF. CDR3 bases: TGCGCCAGCAGCTTGGTTACGGGACAGGCGAACACTGAAGCTTTCTTT.

The rearrangement uses TRBV10-3 and TRBJ1-2; no firm D call. Germline values: CDR1 ENHRY, CDR2 SYGVKD. The CDR3 has 11 residues. V gave up 4 bases and J gave up 8 bases, with 8 bases separating them. The CDR3 DNA follows: TGTGCCATCAGTGCGGAACAGGGCTACACCTTC. This codes for CAISAEQGYTF.

This rearrangement joins TRBV7-9 to TRBJ2-2; 10 nucleotides agree with TRBD1. In germline, CDR1 is SEHNR, CDR2 FQNEAQ (reference sequence). CDR3 length equals 15 residues. The V gene end was trimmed by 9 bases and the J gene end by 7 bases; junction bases not matched to a gene: 11. DNA for the CDR3: TGTGCCAGTAAATCCGGGACAGGGGTCCTCGGGGAGCTGTTTTTT. Amino acid sequence: CASKSGTGVLGELFF.

The genes are TRBV6-1 and TRBJ1-2; the match to TRBD1 covers 9 bases. Germline V lookup: CDR1 MNHNS, CDR2 SASEGT. The junction had 3 bases not matched to a gene; V was cut back by 3 bases and J by 4 bases. The CDR3 length is 14 residues. The chain's CDR3 is CASSDTDRGYGYTF. Written as DNA, the CDR3 is TGTGCCAGCAGTGATACGGACAGGGGCTATGGCTACACCTTC.

This chain joins TRBV11-1 and TRBJ2-1; 12 bases agree with TRBD2. CDR1 is SGHAT, CDR2 FQDESV, per germline (reference sequence). Trimming at V came to 1 base and at J to 5 bases, leaving 3 bases not matched to a gene. The CDR3 spans 16 residues. The chain's CDR3 is CASSLGLAGGDNEQFF. DNA of the CDR3: TGTGCCAGCAGCTTAGGTCTAGCGGGGGGGGACAATGAGCAGTTCTTC.

This sequence joins TRBV9 and TRBJ1-4, with 8 bases fitting TRBD1. Germline CDR1 reads SGDLS; CDR2 reads YYNGEE. The ends lost 3 bases at V and 1 base at J; junction bases unmatched: 5. This CDR3 comprises 16 residues. The CDR3 DNA reads TGTGCCAGCAGCGCCGGACAGGGAAGAACTAATGAAAAACTGTTTTTT. Protein sequence: CASSAGQGRTNEKLFF.

This clone showed up just once. The V gene is TRBV10-3, the J gene TRBJ1-6, with 8 bases lining up with TRBD1. Trimming cost V 6 bases and J 7 bases; bases outside gene matches: 17. CDR1 is ENHRY and CDR2 is SYGVKD in the germline V gene. The CDR3 is made up of 18 amino acids. The chain's CDR3 is CAISSGGTGATGNSPLHF. The CDR3 nucleotides are TGTGCCATCAGCAGTGGTGGGACAGGAGCGACTGGGAATTCACCCCTCCACTTT.

This chain joins TRBV5-4 and TRBJ1-1; weak D call: TRBD1 (6 bases). The V gene's germline CDR1 is SGHNT and CDR2 YYREEE (reference sequence). The V gene lost 6 bases and the J gene lost 1 base, with 10 bases spanning the gap. The CDR3 totals 13 residues. The CDR3 reads CASNTDRNTEAFF. The DNA of the CDR3 is TGTGCCAGCAACACGGACAGGAACACTGAAGCTTTCTTT.

CDR3 in amino acids: CSARTWTEAFF. CDR3 nucleotides: TGCAGTGCTCGGACCTGGACAGAAGCTTTCTTT. The genes are TRBV20-1 and TRBJ1-1; possibly TRBD1 for D (5 bases). V was shortened by 5 bases and J by 8 bases, with 12 bases between the two germline ends. The CDR3 is 11 residues long. Germline V gene data show CDR1 as DFQATT and CDR2 as SNEGSKA (reference sequence).